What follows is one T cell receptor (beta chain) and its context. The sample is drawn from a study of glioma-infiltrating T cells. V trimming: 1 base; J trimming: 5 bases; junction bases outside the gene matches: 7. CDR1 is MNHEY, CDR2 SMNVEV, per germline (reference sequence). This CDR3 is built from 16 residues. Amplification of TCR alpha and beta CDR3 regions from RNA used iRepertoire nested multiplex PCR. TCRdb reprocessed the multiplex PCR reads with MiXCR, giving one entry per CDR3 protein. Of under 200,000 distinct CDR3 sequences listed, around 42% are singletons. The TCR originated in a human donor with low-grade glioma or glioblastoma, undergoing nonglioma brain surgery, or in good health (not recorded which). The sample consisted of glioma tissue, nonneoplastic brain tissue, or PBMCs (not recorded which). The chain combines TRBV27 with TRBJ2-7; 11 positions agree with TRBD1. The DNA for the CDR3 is TGTGCCAGCAGTTTATTCTCGGGACAGGGGGTCCACGAGCAGTACTTC. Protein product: CASSLFSGQGVHEQYF.